One and the same sample provided the 23 T cell receptor beta chains below, sequenced in a study of shared clonotypes between healthy human individuals. The repertoire was sequenced with immunoSEQ multiplex PCR; TCRdb's copy has only in-frame clones and lacks some. The sample includes 2,500,000 or so clones, over 85% of them seen just once. The specimen was naive CD4+ T cells from PBMCs. Described subset: CD45RA+ positively selected. The receptors derive from a man aged 18 to 30 in good health. Some clones in this sample may be carry-over from other donors' samples.

The chain employs TRBV5-1 and TRBJ2-5; no clear D. Germline CDR1 reads SGHRS; CDR2 reads YFSETQ. The CDR3 length is 15 residues. V was pared by 3 bases and J by 3 bases, with 15 bases between. CDR3 region: CASSSAVGFKETQYF. DNA of the CDR3: TGCGCCAGCAGCTCGGCAGTGGGGTTTAAAGAGACCCAGTACTTC.

For this clone: Additional DNA sequences in this sample encode the identical CDR3. The rearrangement uses TRBV28 and TRBJ2-1; 10 bases line up with TRBD2. After removal of 6 bases from V and 4 bases from J, the junction contained 3 bases not matched to a gene. The germline V gene has CDR1 MDHEN and CDR2 SYDVKM. The CDR3 totals 14 residues. The CDR3 sequence: CASRIAGGYNEQFF. CDR3 in DNA: TGTGCCAGCAGAATAGCGGGGGGTTACAATGAGCAGTTCTTC. The variable domain in full, with the rest retrieved from reference TRBV28 and TRBJ2-1, is DVKVTQSSRYLVKRTGEKVFLECVQDMDHENMFWYRQDPGLGLRLIYFSYDVKMKEKGDIPEGYSVSREKKERFSLILESASTNQTSMYLCASRIAGGYNEQFFGPGTRLTVL.

The genes are TRBV5-1 and TRBJ2-3, with 7 bases that match TRBD2. Per germline, CDR1 SGHRS and CDR2 YFSETQ. Losses at the gene ends were 2 bases for V and 2 bases for J; bases not matched to a gene: 5. This CDR3 contains 15 residues. The CDR3 here is CASSLRDYNTDTQYF. Here the CDR3 DNA reads TGCGCCAGCAGCTTAAGGGACTACAACACAGATACGCAGTATTTT.

This chain uses TRBV5-1 with TRBJ1-1; perhaps TRBD1 as D (5 bases). The germline CDR1 and CDR2 sequences are SGHRS and YFSETQ. The CDR3 runs to 18 residues. V lost 4 bases and J lost 0, with 22 bases in between. CDR3 in DNA: TGCGCCAGCAGCCGAACTCAGGGACGGGGGTCAATGAACACTGAAGCTTTCTTT. Translated: CASSRTQGRGSMNTEAFF. Based on the CDR3 plus reference TRBV5-1 and TRBJ1-1, the full variable domain is KAGVTQTPRYLIKTRGQQVTLSCSPISGHRSVSWYQQTPGQGLQFLFEYFSETQRNKGNFPGRFSGRQFSNSRSEMNVSTLELGDSALYLCASSRTQGRGSMNTEAFFGQGTRLTVV.

The table lists this clone with a count of one. The V and J genes are TRBV7-9 and TRBJ1-1; no clear D. With 6 bases removed from V and 1 base from J, the gap between germline ends came to 3 bases. There are 11 residues in the CDR3. Germline lookup yields CDR1 SEHNR and CDR2 FQNEAQ (reference sequence). Here the CDR3 reads CASRRNTEAFF. CDR3 nucleotides: TGTGCCAGCAGAAGGAACACTGAAGCTTTCTTT.

This clone has more than one count but fewer than ten. The V and J genes are TRBV4-2 and TRBJ1-1; 8 bases map to TRBD1. V was clipped by 5 bases and J by 3 bases; unmatched bases: 5. This CDR3 has 14 amino acids. The V gene's germline CDR1 is LGHNA and CDR2 YNFKEQ. The CDR3, as DNA: TGTGCCAGCAGCGGAACAGGGGGGGACACTGAAGCTTTCTTT. The encoded protein is CASSGTGGDTEAFF.

The chain joins TRBV6-5 to TRBJ1-1; 7 bases map to TRBD1. From germline, CDR1 is MNHEY and CDR2 SVGAGI. This CDR3 has 15 residues. With V trimmed by 6 bases and J by 2 bases, 9 bases remained unmatched. The DNA for the CDR3 is TGTGCCAGCAGCCGGCGGACAGGTCCCAACACTGAAGCTTTCTTT. Protein sequence: CASSRRTGPNTEAFF.

This clone was detected once. The chain carries TRBV5-1 and TRBJ2-2; TRBD2 might be the D (5 bases). The germline V and J ends were trimmed by 0 bases and 6 bases, with 12 bases remaining between them. The CDR3 contains 15 residues. Germline V gene lookup returns CDR1 SGHRS and CDR2 YFSETQ. CDR3 amino acids: CASSLVFEGAGELFF. The CDR3 nucleotides read TGCGCCAGCAGCTTGGTATTCGAGGGCGCCGGGGAGCTGTTTTTT.

The V call is TRBV5-1, the J call TRBJ2-7; D perhaps matches TRBD1 (5 bases). V shed 0 bases and J shed 2 bases, with 9 bases lying between them. Germline loops: CDR1 SGHRS, CDR2 YFSETQ. This CDR3 region has 14 residues. The CDR3 DNA sequence: TGCGCCAGCAGCTTGGAACAGGCAGCCTACGAGCAGTACTTC. Its translation is CASSLEQAAYEQYF. Full variable domain (outside the CDR3, taken from reference TRBV5-1 and TRBJ2-7): KAGVTQTPRYLIKTRGQQVTLSCSPISGHRSVSWYQQTPGQGLQFLFEYFSETQRNKGNFPGRFSGRQFSNSRSEMNVSTLELGDSALYLCASSLEQAAYEQYFGPGTRLTVT.

The rearrangement joins TRBV9 to TRBJ2-7; tentative D call: TRBD1 (6 bases). This CDR3 is built from 18 residues. Germline CDR1 and CDR2: SGDLS and YYNGEE. Between the trimmed V and J ends, which lost 3 bases and 6 bases, there was a span of 28 bases. CDR3 protein: CASSAQGLSPYELFEQYF. Written as DNA, the CDR3 is TGTGCCAGCAGCGCGCAGGGGCTATCTCCCTACGAGCTGTTCGAGCAGTACTTC.

This sequence joins TRBV18 and TRBJ2-7, with TRBD1 matching 9 bases. Germline V gene lookup returns CDR1 KGHSH and CDR2 LQKENI. J was trimmed by 4 bases and V by 3 bases; bases with no gene match: 10. CDR3 length: 16 amino acids. The CDR3 sequence: CASSPLSGQGIYEQYF. CDR3 DNA sequence: TGTGCCAGCTCACCGCTTTCCGGACAGGGGATTTACGAGCAGTACTTC.

CDR3 sequence: CASSQGHMGNYGYTF. Written as DNA, the CDR3 is TGCGCCAGCAGCCAAGGGCACATGGGGAACTATGGCTACACCTTC. V is TRBV4-3 and J is TRBJ1-2; D remains ambiguous. The germline CDR1 and CDR2 sequences are LGHNA and YSLEER. Trimming took off 1 base at V and 2 bases at J, with 11 bases between the two ends. The CDR3 is made up of 15 amino acids.

This clone was recorded once. The J gene is TRBJ2-1, the V gene TRBV9, with D perhaps matching TRBD2 (6 bases). The germline CDR1 and CDR2 sequences are SGDLS and YYNGEE. The CDR3 covers 16 residues. The ends were cut back, 4 bases at V and 10 bases at J, with 24 bases in the middle. For the CDR3, the DNA is TGTGCCAGCAGCTCCTCCTGGAGGGTCAGCTTCGGGGAGCAGTTCTTC. Protein sequence: CASSSSWRVSFGEQFF. Using reference TRBV9 and TRBJ2-1 for the parts outside the CDR3, the full variable domain is DSGVTQTPKHLITATGQRVTLRCSPRSGDLSVYWYQQSLDQGLQFLIQYYNGEERAKGNILERFSAQQFPDLHSELNLSSLELGDSALYFCASSSSWRVSFGEQFFGPGTRLTVL.

The chain recombines TRBV28 with TRBJ2-4, with D perhaps TRBD2 (7 bases). The germline V and J ends were trimmed by 6 bases and 8 bases, with 17 bases remaining between them. Germline CDR1 and CDR2: MDHEN and SYDVKM. The CDR3 runs to 14 residues. In DNA, the CDR3 is TGTGCCAGCAGAAAGACAGGACTAGTGGACATTCAGTACTTC. Its protein is CASRKTGLVDIQYF.

The chain combines TRBV28 with TRBJ2-7; tentative D call: TRBD2 (5 bases). The V gene lost 6 bases and the J gene lost 4 bases, with 22 bases spanning the gap. Germline lookup yields CDR1 MDHEN and CDR2 SYDVKM. CDR3 length: 16 amino acids. The CDR3 is CASRPGGGLLLYEQYF. CDR3 nucleotides: TGTGCCAGCAGGCCCGGAGGTGGACTCTTACTTTACGAGCAGTACTTC.

The gene calls are TRBV18 and TRBJ2-3; perhaps D is TRBD1 or TRBD2 (5 bases each). Germline V gene data show CDR1 as KGHSH and CDR2 as LQKENI. Trimming removed 2 bases from V and 2 bases from J, with 8 bases in between. This CDR3 region has 14 residues. The CDR3 protein is CASSPNGATDTQYF. The CDR3 DNA reads as TGTGCCAGCTCACCAAACGGGGCCACAGATACGCAGTATTTT.

The V call is TRBV28, the J call TRBJ2-7; TRBD1 matches at 9 bases. V shed 4 bases and J 3 bases; nucleotides not matched to a gene: 10. The germline gives CDR1 MDHEN, CDR2 SYDVKM. The CDR3 consists of 16 residues. The CDR3 is CASSSAGTGNVYEQYF. The CDR3 DNA follows: TGTGCCAGCAGTTCCGCCGGGACAGGGAACGTCTACGAGCAGTACTTC. The variable domain in full, completed from reference TRBV28 and TRBJ2-7, reads DVKVTQSSRYLVKRTGEKVFLECVQDMDHENMFWYRQDPGLGLRLIYFSYDVKMKEKGDIPEGYSVSREKKERFSLILESASTNQTSMYLCASSSAGTGNVYEQYFGPGTRLTVT.

The J gene is TRBJ2-1, the V gene TRBV2; maybe TRBD2 (6 bases). Looked up from germline, CDR1 is SNHLY and CDR2 is FYNNEI. This CDR3 contains 15 residues. V lost 7 bases to trimming and J lost 6 bases, with 19 bases between them. The CDR3 region is CASTWDSTLGNEQFF. For the CDR3, the DNA is TGTGCCAGCACTTGGGACTCGACCTTAGGCAATGAGCAGTTCTTC.

This chain links TRBV29-1 with TRBJ2-3; weak D call: TRBD2 (6 bases). Germline V CDR1 and CDR2: SQVTM, ANQGSEA. The CDR3 is made up of 15 amino acids. Trimming shortened V by 3 bases and J by 5 bases, and 18 bases separated the two germline ends. This CDR3 is CSVEEGARELDTQYF. CDR3 bases: TGCAGCGTTGAGGAAGGGGCTCGGGAGTTAGATACGCAGTATTTT.

The chain couples TRBV4-2 to TRBJ2-1; tentatively, D is TRBD1 (6 bases). The V end lost 0 bases, the J end lost 9 bases, and 12 bases lay between the germline ends. Germline assignment: CDR1 LGHNA and CDR2 YNFKEQ. This CDR3 has 14 residues. The DNA of the CDR3 is TGTGCCAGCAGCCAAGATCTGCAGGGGCGTGAGCAGTTCTTC. This translates into CASSQDLQGREQFF.

This clone has just one count. The chain has TRBV7-2 and TRBJ1-3; tentatively, D is TRBD1 (6 bases). Germline V gene lookup returns CDR1 SGHTA and CDR2 FQGNSA. The CDR3 covers 12 residues. Trimming shortened V by 4 bases and J by 9 bases, and 10 bases separated the two germline ends. CDR3 residues: CASSSRGGTIYF. The CDR3 nucleotides read TGTGCCAGCAGCTCACGAGGGGGCACCATATATTTT.

The gene calls are TRBV4-2 and TRBJ2-5; a weak D match, TRBD1 (6 bases). V gave up 3 bases and J gave up 1 base, with 12 bases separating them. CDR1 and CDR2 (germline): LGHNA, YNFKEQ. The CDR3 has 15 amino acids. The CDR3 protein is CASSQAGDLQETQYF. The CDR3 DNA sequence: TGTGCCAGCAGCCAGGCAGGGGACCTCCAAGAGACCCAGTACTTC.

Turning to this clone: This CDR3 is also generated by other DNA sequences in the sample. J is TRBJ2-1 and V is TRBV11-2; possible D gene TRBD2, 6 bases. This CDR3 comprises 13 residues. Germline V gene lookup returns CDR1 SGHAT and CDR2 FQNNGV. V was pared by 5 bases and J by 3 bases, with 8 bases between. The CDR3 region is CASSPAGYNEQFF. Written as DNA, the CDR3 is TGTGCCAGCAGCCCAGCGGGCTACAATGAGCAGTTCTTC.